These 20 T cell receptor beta chains came from one sample sequenced in a study of kidney transplant recipient with SARS-CoV-2 infection. TCRdb re-analysed the reads in MiXCR, keeping a single row per CDR3 protein. The sample holds roughly 250,000 distinct CDR3 sequences, about 30% seen once. The material was a blood sample, obtained at baseline and between days 110 and 120 from a kidney transplant recipient. These TCRs come from a young adult male patient who had COVID-19 and was a kidney transplant recipient. The graft donor may be the source of some T cells.

This clonotype was recorded many times. The chain joins TRBV5-1 to TRBJ1-1, with TRBD1 matching 7 bases. This CDR3 region has 14 residues. Germline V gene lookup returns CDR1 SGHRS and CDR2 YFSETQ. The V segment lost 0 bases and the J segment 7 bases; nucleotides outside the gene matches: 6. The CDR3 loop reads CASSLGDGTDEAFF. CDR3 DNA: TGCGCCAGCAGCTTGGGTGACGGGACAGATGAAGCTTTCTTT.

This clonotype was detected many times. V gene TRBV7-2 combines with J gene TRBJ1-2, with D possibly TRBD1 on 6 matching bases. V shed 4 bases and J shed 5 bases, with 17 bases lying between them. This CDR3 is 15 amino acids long. Germline V gives CDR1 SGHTA, CDR2 FQGNSA. The CDR3 coding sequence is TGTGCCAGCAGCTCTGACAGGCCCTTTAGGTATGGCTACACCTTC. This codes for CASSSDRPFRYGYTF.

Remarks on this clonotype: With a much larger clone just one base away, this may be a read error. This chain connects TRBV11-2 to TRBJ2-1, with D maybe TRBD1 (5 bases). V gave up 8 bases and J gave up 4 bases, with 15 bases separating them. In germline, CDR1 is SGHAT, CDR2 FQNNGV. This CDR3 is built from 14 residues. The CDR3 bases are TGTGCCAGCGGCCAGGGCGCCTCATACAATGAGCAGTTCTTC. Protein: CASGQGASYNEQFF.

In this sample, this clonotype turned up many times. The chain uses TRBV7-7 and TRBJ1-2; no definite D call. The length of the CDR3 is 17 residues. The germline V and J ends were trimmed by 4 bases and 4 bases, with 22 bases remaining between them. Germline V gene lookup returns CDR1 SSHAT and CDR2 FNYEAQ (reference sequence). This chain's CDR3 is CASSSPCKCRKTYGYTF. CDR3 nucleotide sequence: TGTGCCAGCAGCTCGCCCTGTAAGTGCCGAAAGACCTATGGCTACACCTTC.

This clonotype was seen repeatedly, ten times or more. This chain uses TRBV7-7 with TRBJ1-2; D remains ambiguous. The CDR3 runs to 17 residues. V was cut by 5 bases and J by 4 bases, with 23 bases left in between. Germline V CDR1 and CDR2: SSHAT, FNYEAQ (reference sequence). CDR3 residues: CASSIAAKCRKTYGYTF. The CDR3 nucleotides read TGTGCCAGCAGCATCGCAGCTAAGTGCCGAAAGACCTATGGCTACACCTTC.

This clonotype was recorded at least ten times. The chain joins TRBV7-3 to TRBJ2-1; 11 bases match TRBD2. Germline values: CDR1 SGHTA, CDR2 FQGTGA. The CDR3 loop spans 16 amino acids. The ends lost 5 bases at V and 9 bases at J; junction bases unmatched: 12. The CDR3 nucleotides read TGTGCCAGCAGCCAAACAGGGGTAGCGGGAGGGATTGAGCAGTTCTTC. Translated, it gives CASSQTGVAGGIEQFF.

This clonotype was seen at least ten times. The gene calls are TRBV11-3 and TRBJ1-2, with D unresolved. Germline-derived CDR1 and CDR2 are SGHNT and YENEEA. V was trimmed by 5 bases and J by 4 bases, leaving 23 bases between them. The CDR3 runs 17 residues. In nucleotides, the CDR3 is TGTGCCAGCAGCCGACCTGTCGATCTCGGAAAGACCTATGGCTACACCTTC. This codes for CASSRPVDLGKTYGYTF.

This clonotype was counted at least ten times. The V and J genes are TRBV7-3 and TRBJ2-3; D not certain. CDR1 SGHTA and CDR2 FQGTGA come from the germline V gene. Trimming pared 5 bases from V and 2 bases from J, leaving 8 bases between. This CDR3 is built from 13 residues. The CDR3 DNA follows: TGTGCCAGCAGCCCACAGAACACAGATACGCAGTATTTT. This translates into CASSPQNTDTQYF.

This clonotype was recorded at least ten times. This chain joins TRBV4-2 and TRBJ1-5, with D possibly matching TRBD1 (5 bases). Looked up from germline, CDR1 is LGHNA and CDR2 is YNFKEQ. Trimming took off 0 bases at V and 6 bases at J, with 18 bases between the two ends. The CDR3 extends over 17 amino acids. This CDR3 is CASSQEEGTAISQPQHF. The CDR3 DNA reads as TGTGCCAGCAGCCAAGAGGAGGGGACCGCTATAAGTCAGCCCCAGCATTTT.

The table lists this clonotype with many counts. V usage is TRBV21-1 and J usage is TRBJ2-3; the table assigns TRBD2, which was not confirmed against the DNA. TRBV21-1 is annotated as a pseudogene. The length of the CDR3 is 17 residues. The CDR3 DNA reads TGTGCCAGCAGGATTCGCCTAGCTACAGTCATGCAAGATACGCAGTATTTT. This translates into CASRIRLATVMQDTQYF.

This clonotype has at least ten counts. The CDR3 DNA follows: TGTGCCAGCAGTGAAGCTAGTGGGGGTTACAATGAGCAGTTCTTC. Encoded protein: CASSEASGGYNEQFF. The chain combines TRBV6-1 with TRBJ2-1; perhaps D is TRBD1 or TRBD2 (5 bases each). The CDR3 sequence is 15 residues long. Germline V CDR1 and CDR2: MNHNS, SASEGT. Trimming took off 0 bases at V and 4 bases at J, with 10 bases between the two ends.

This clonotype was found once. At one end the junction does not follow the germline gene, possibly because of a read error. The J gene is TRBJ2-1, the V gene TRBV14, with 9 bases lining up with TRBD1. The CDR3 contains 15 residues. Germline values: CDR1 SGHDN, CDR2 FVKESK. Here the CDR3 DNA reads TGTACCAGCATCGCCCCGGGACAGGGTATCAATGAGCAGTTCTTC. This encodes CTSIAPGQGINEQFF.

Comments on this clonotype: A much larger clone sits a single nucleotide away, making a read error possible. The V and J genes are TRBV3-1 and TRBJ1-1; D unresolved. CDR3 length equals 17 residues. Germline loops: CDR1 LGHDT, CDR2 YNNKEL (reference sequence). The ends were cut back, 5 bases at V and 3 bases at J, with 22 bases in the middle. The CDR3 region is CASSAHTPISIHTEAFF. The CDR3 DNA sequence: TGTGCCAGCAGCGCTCACACTCCCATTTCAATTCACACTGAAGCTTTCTTT.

This clonotype was counted many times. The gene calls are TRBV7-2 and TRBJ2-3, with a possible D match to TRBD2 (6 bases). The V gene's germline CDR1 is SGHTA and CDR2 FQGNSA. The CDR3 has 15 amino acids. The V gene lost 1 base and the J gene lost 0 bases, with 8 bases spanning the gap. In DNA form, the CDR3 reads TGTGCCAGCAGCTTAGTCGGGACTAGCACAGATACGCAGTATTTT. Translation: CASSLVGTSTDTQYF. Full variable domain (missing parts from reference TRBV7-2 and TRBJ2-3): GAGVSQSPSNKVTEKGKDVELRCDPISGHTALYWYRQSLGQGLEFLIYFQGNSAPDKSGLPSDRFSAERTGGSVSTLTIQRTQQEDSAVYLCASSLVGTSTDTQYFGPGTRLTVL.

This clonotype was picked up many times. The chain recombines TRBV8-2 with TRBJ2-6. TRBV8-2 has pseudogene status. The CDR3 consists of 17 residues. CDR3 sequence reads: CGNWGRITQSRANVLTF. The CDR3 nucleotides are TGTGGCAATTGGGGTAGGATAACACAAAGTCGGGCCAACGTCCTGACTTTC.

This clonotype was recorded a few times. One base away lies a much larger clone, so this may be a sequencing read error. This chain joins TRBV6-9 and TRBJ1-2; D is unclear. Germline loops: CDR1 MNHGY, CDR2 SVAAGI. With 5 bases removed from V and 7 bases from J, the gap between germline ends came to 26 bases. This CDR3 contains 17 residues. As DNA, the CDR3 is TGTGCCAGCAGTACCGATCTGCCTTACGGAAAGACCTGTGGCTACACCTTC. Translated: CASSTDLPYGKTCGYTF.

This clonotype appeared many times. The CDR3 region is CASSAVHPISGLTGELFF. The CDR3 nucleotides read TGTGCCAGCAGCGCTGTGCATCCCATTTCAGGCTTGACCGGGGAGCTGTTTTTT. The rearrangement links TRBV3-1 to TRBJ2-2, with D uncertain. V was trimmed by 5 bases and J by 5 bases, leaving 24 bases between them. This CDR3 comprises 18 residues. Germline values: CDR1 LGHDT, CDR2 YNNKEL (reference sequence).

With regard to this clonotype: This may be a read error: a much more frequent sequence differs by one nucleotide. The chain has TRBV5-6 and TRBJ1-2; D gene unclear. Trimming shortened V by 0 bases and J by 4 bases, and 7 bases separated the two germline ends. Germline V gives CDR1 SGHDT, CDR2 YYEEEE. The CDR3 covers 13 residues. For the CDR3, the DNA is TGTGCCAGCAGCTTGGAGCAGAGCTATGGCTACACCTTC. Translation: CASSLEQSYGYTF.

Concerning this clonotype: Since a much larger clone is just one base distant, this may be a read error. The chain carries TRBV27 and TRBJ1-6; 8 nucleotides agree with TRBD1. The CDR3 length is 15 residues. Germline CDR1 reads MNHEY; CDR2 reads SMNVEV (reference sequence). CDR3 DNA: TGTGCCACCAGTACCACGCCAGGGGGCTATCCACCCCTCCACTTT. Translated: CATSTTPGGYPPLHF.

This clonotype has at least ten counts. The CDR3 is CASSTRRELGKTYGYTF. The CDR3 region has the DNA TGTGCCAGCAGTACAAGGAGAGAACTGGGAAAGACCTATGGCTACACCTTC. The V call is TRBV25-1, the J call TRBJ1-2; no definite D call. Trimming took 5 bases from V and 4 from J, leaving 23 bases between them. Germline V gene data show CDR1 as MGHDK and CDR2 as SYGVNS. The CDR3 has 17 residues.